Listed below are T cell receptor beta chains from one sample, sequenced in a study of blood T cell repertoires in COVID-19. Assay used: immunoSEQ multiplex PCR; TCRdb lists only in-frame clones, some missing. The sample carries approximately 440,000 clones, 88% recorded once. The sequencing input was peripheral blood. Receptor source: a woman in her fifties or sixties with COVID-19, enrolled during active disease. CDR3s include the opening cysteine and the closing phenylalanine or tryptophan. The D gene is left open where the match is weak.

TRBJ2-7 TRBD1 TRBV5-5 TGTGCCAGCAGCTTGGTGCAGGGGGCTGAGGGCGAGCAGTACTTC CASSLVQGAEGEQYF
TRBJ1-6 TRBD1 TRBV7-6 TGTGCCAGCAGCATGGACAGGGCAGGGGATTCACCCCTCCACTTT CASSMDRAGDSPLHF
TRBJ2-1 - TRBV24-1 TGTGCCACCAGTGATTCCCTTGCCGGGAATGGTAAAAATGAGCAGTTCTTC CATSDSLAGNGKNEQFF
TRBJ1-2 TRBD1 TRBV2 TGTGCCAGCAGTTTAGGAGTAGGGGGCGACCCCAACTATGGCTACACCTTC CASSLGVGGDPNYGYTF
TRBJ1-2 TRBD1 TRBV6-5 TGTGCCAGCAGTTACGACAGGGTTGGTGGCTACACCTTC CASSYDRVGGYTF
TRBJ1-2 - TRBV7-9 TGTGCCAGCAGCTTCGAGGTTAACTATGGCTACACCTTC CASSFEVNYGYTF
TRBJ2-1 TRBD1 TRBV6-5 TGTGCCAGCAGTTTTACCGGGACAGGGGGCGCGGATGAGCAGTTCTTC CASSFTGTGGADEQFF
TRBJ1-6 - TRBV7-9 TGTGCCACCCAGGGGACGGGTAATTCACCCCTCCACTTT CATQGTGNSPLHF
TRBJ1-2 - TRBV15 TGTGCCACCAGCACCCTCCAGGGGAACTATGGCTACACCTTC CATSTLQGNYGYTF
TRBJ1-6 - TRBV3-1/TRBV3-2 TGTGCCAGCAGCCAAGGGGGGGTTAATTCACCCCTCCACTTT CASSQGGVNSPLHF
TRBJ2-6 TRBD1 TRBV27 TGTGCCAGCAGCTACAGGGGGAGTTTCATTATCTCTGGGGCCAACGTCCTGACTTTC CASSYRGSFIISGANVLTF
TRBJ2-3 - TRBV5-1 TGCGCCAGCAGCCTCAGATTAAAAGATACGCAGTATTTT CASSLRLKDTQYF
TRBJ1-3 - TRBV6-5 TGTGCCAGCAGGCAGGGGCCCCCTGGAAACACCATATATTTT CASRQGPPGNTIYF
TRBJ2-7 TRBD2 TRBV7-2 TGTGCCAGCAGCTCCCCAGCGGGGGATTTCTACGAGCAGTACTTC CASSSPAGDFYEQYF
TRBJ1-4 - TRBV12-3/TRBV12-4 TGTGCCAGTAGGGAGGGTGAAAAACTGTTTTTT CASREGEKLFF
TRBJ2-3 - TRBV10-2 TGCGCCAGCAGTCGGGGGGCAAGGACAGATACGCAGTATTTT CASSRGARTDTQYF
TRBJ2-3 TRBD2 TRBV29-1 TGCAGCGTTGACGGGGGGGCATCAGATACGCAGTATTTT CSVDGGASDTQYF
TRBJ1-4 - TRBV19 TGTGCCAGTAGTAAACTGGATTCGACCCCGGGAAAACTGTTTTTT CASSKLDSTPGKLFF
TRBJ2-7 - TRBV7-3 TGTGCCAGCAGCCGGAGTGGCGGGGACGAGCAGTACTTC CASSRSGGDEQYF
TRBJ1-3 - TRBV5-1 TGCGCCAGCAGACTCGGTCAGGGGTCTGGAAACACCATATATTTT CASRLGQGSGNTIYF
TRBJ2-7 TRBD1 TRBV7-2 TGTGCCAGCAGCTTAGCAGGGACAGGAGCCTACGAGCAGTACTTC CASSLAGTGAYEQYF
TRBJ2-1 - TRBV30 TGTGCCTGGAGTGTAACGAGGGCGCGTGAGCAGTTCTTC CAWSVTRAREQFF
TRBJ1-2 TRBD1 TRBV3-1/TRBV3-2 TGTGCCAGCAGCCTGACAGGGGCGGAGTATGGCTACACCTTC CASSLTGAEYGYTF
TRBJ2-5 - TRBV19 TGTGCCAGTAGTTCCCGATCAATAGAACCGGGGGGCCTACCGGAGACCCAGTACTTC CASSSRSIEPGGLPETQYF